The clone carrying this T cell receptor (beta chain) was observed a single time. Germline V gene lookup returns CDR1 SGHNT and CDR2 YYREEE (reference sequence). CDR3 length equals 17 residues. V was clipped by 0 bases and J by 0 bases, with 13 bases between them. The entry originates in a study of preoperative IRX-2 immunotherapy in early breast cancer. Regarding treatment: preoperative locoregional IRX-2 cytokine immunotherapy. Patients received preoperative, locoregional IRX-2 cytokine immunotherapy in a phase Ib study. Sequencing used immunoSEQ multiplex PCR; TCRdb keeps in-frame clones, though not all of them. This table holds 20,000 to 30,000 clones, roughly 96% found once.

The chain recombines TRBV5-4 with TRBJ1-3, with unresolved D. The sequenced sample was tumor tissue, obtained after IRX-2 immunotherapy. The sequence came from a human donor with breast cancer. The CDR3, as DNA: TGTGCCAGCAGCTTGGCGGGCAGGACCAACTCTGGAAACACCATATATTTT. It yields the protein CASSLAGRTNSGNTIYF. Together with reference TRBV5-4 and TRBJ1-3, the CDR3 gives the full variable domain: ETGVTQSPTHLIKTRGQQVTLRCSSQSGHNTVSWYQQALGQGPQFIFQYYREEENGRGNFPPRFSGLQFPNYSSELNVNALELDDSALYLCASSLAGRTNSGNTIYFGEGSWLTVV.